The 2 T cell receptor beta chains presented below share a single source sample, sequenced in a study of beta chain features in type 1 diabetes. No antigen is known for these receptors. The sequenced template was cDNA made from the entire isolated RNA. This table comes from immunoSEQ multiplex PCR, and its TCRdb copy is limited to in-frame clones, with some not included. Of a few hundred thousand clones detected, around 24% appear once; the ten largest clones hold 0.012%. Findings and caveats of the study: In every one of the four CD4+ subsets, TCRB CDR3s were moderately but significantly shorter in Type 1 diabetes patients.

Sequences were obtained from naive CD4+ T cells from blood. These TCRs come from a woman younger than 45 with type 1 diabetes.

The chain joins TRBV18 to TRBJ2-3, with 8 bases lining up with TRBD2. V shed 3 bases and J 4 bases; nucleotides not matched to a gene: 6. Per germline, CDR1 KGHSH and CDR2 LQKENI. The CDR3 spans 15 residues. CDR3 in DNA: TGTGCCAGCTCACCGGGCTCAGCGGGAGCAGATACGCAGTATTTT. This codes for CASSPGSAGADTQYF.

This clone has just a few counts. Other DNA variants within this sample encode the same CDR3. The rearrangement links TRBV7-2 to TRBJ1-1; D ambiguous. V lost 1 base to trimming and J lost 0 bases, with 6 bases between them. The germline V gene encodes CDR1 SGHTA and CDR2 FQGNSA. This CDR3 contains 14 residues. CDR3 sequence (DNA): TGTGCCAGCAGCTTAGGGCAGATGAACACTGAAGCTTTCTTT. Protein: CASSLGQMNTEAFF. The full variable domain, in which reference TRBV7-2 and TRBJ1-1 provide the parts outside the CDR3, is GAGVSQSPSNKVTEKGKDVELRCDPISGHTALYWYRQSLGQGLEFLIYFQGNSAPDKSGLPSDRFSAERTGGSVSTLTIQRTQQEDSAVYLCASSLGQMNTEAFFGQGTRLTVV.